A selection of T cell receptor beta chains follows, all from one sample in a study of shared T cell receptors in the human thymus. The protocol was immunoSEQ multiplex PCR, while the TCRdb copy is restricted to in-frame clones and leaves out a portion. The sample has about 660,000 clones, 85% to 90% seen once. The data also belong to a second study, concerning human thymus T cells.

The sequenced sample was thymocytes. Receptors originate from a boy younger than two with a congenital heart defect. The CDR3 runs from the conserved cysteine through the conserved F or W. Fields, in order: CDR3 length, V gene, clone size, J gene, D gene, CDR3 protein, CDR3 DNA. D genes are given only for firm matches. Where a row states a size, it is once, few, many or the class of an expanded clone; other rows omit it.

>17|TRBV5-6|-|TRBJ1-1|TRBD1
CASSHCGEDRGGTEAFF
TGTGCCAGCAGCCATTGTGGTGAGGACAGGGGCGGCACTGAAGCTTTCTTT
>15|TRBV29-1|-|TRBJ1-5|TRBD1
CSVVTGTYSNQPQHF
TGCAGCGTTGTGACAGGGACTTATAGCAATCAGCCCCAGCATTTT
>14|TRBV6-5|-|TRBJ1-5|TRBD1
CASSLDRVNQPQHF
TGTGCCAGCAGCCTGGACAGGGTCAATCAGCCCCAGCATTTT
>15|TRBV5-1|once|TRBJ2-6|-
CASGGLLSGANVLTF
TGCGCCAGCGGCGGACTCCTATCTGGGGCCAACGTCCTGACTTTC
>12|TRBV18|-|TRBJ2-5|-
CASSPSQETQYF
TGTGCCAGCTCACCCTCCCAAGAGACCCAGTACTTC
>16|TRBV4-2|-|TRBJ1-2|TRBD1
CASSQDRTVQGNGYTF
TGTGCCAGCAGCCAAGACAGAACCGTACAGGGGAATGGCTACACCTTC
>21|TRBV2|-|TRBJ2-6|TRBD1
CASRLATSGTGGPSGANVLTF
TGTGCCAGCAGACTAGCCACCTCCGGGACAGGGGGTCCCTCTGGGGCCAACGTCCTGACTTTC
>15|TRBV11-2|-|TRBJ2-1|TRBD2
CASSLELADYNEQFF
TGTGCCAGCAGCTTAGAACTAGCGGACTACAATGAGCAGTTCTTC
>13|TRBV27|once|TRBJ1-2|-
CASGGRAGTDYTF
TGTGCCAGCGGGGGTAGGGCAGGGACTGACTACACCTTC
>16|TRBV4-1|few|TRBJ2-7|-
CASSQEHRDKNYEQYF
TGCGCCAGCAGCCAAGAGCACCGGGACAAGAACTACGAGCAGTACTTC
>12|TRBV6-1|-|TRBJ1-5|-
CASTGAGQPQHF
TGTGCCAGCACTGGAGCCGGTCAGCCCCAGCATTTT
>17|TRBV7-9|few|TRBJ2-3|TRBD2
CASSREGTSGSSDTQYF
TGTGCCAGCAGCCGAGAGGGGACTAGCGGGAGCTCAGATACGCAGTATTTT
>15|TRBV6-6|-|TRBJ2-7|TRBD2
CASTSGGTNSYEQYF
TGTGCCAGCACCTCGGGAGGGACAAACTCCTACGAGCAGTACTTC
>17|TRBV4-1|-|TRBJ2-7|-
CASSQEGPPAGFYEQYF
TGCGCCAGCAGCCAAGAAGGCCCTCCGGCGGGGTTCTACGAGCAGTACTTC
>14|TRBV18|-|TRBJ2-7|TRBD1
CASSPRDSSYEQYF
TGTGCCAGCTCACCGAGGGACAGCTCCTACGAGCAGTACTTC
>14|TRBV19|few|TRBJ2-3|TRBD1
CASSIETGADTQYF
TGTGCCAGTAGTATTGAGACAGGGGCCGATACGCAGTATTTT
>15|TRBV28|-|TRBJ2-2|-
CASSLRQLNTGELFF
TGTGCCAGCAGTTTGAGACAGTTGAACACCGGGGAGCTGTTTTTT
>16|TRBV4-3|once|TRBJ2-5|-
CASSQDAPGTQETQYF
TGCGCCAGCAGCCAAGACGCCCCCGGGACACAAGAGACCCAGTACTTC
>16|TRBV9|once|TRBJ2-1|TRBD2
CASSARLAGAPVEQFF
TGTGCCAGCAGCGCCCGACTAGCGGGCGCGCCCGTAGAGCAGTTCTTC
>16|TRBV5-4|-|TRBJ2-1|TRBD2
CASSPRGTSGPNEQFF
TGTGCCAGCAGCCCCCGCGGAACTAGCGGCCCCAATGAGCAGTTCTTC
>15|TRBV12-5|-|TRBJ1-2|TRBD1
CASGPPGGAENGYTF
TGTGCTAGTGGCCCGCCAGGGGGCGCGGAGAATGGCTACACCTTC
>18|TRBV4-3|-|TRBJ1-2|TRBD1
CASSQGGDRGPISRGYTF
TGCGCCAGCAGCCAAGGAGGGGACAGGGGGCCCATATCGCGGGGCTACACCTTC
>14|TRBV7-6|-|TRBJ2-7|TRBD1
CASSSDRGVDEQYF
TGTGCCAGCAGCTCCGACAGGGGAGTCGACGAGCAGTACTTC
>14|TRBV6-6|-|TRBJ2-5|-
CASSYSPGEGEQYF
TGTGCCAGCAGTTACTCCCCGGGGGAAGGGGAGCAGTACTTC
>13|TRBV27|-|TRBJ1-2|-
CASSRDTLGGYTF
TGTGCCAGCAGCCGGGACACCCTCGGTGGCTACACCTTC
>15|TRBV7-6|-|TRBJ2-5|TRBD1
CASSLQYRGQETQYF
TGTGCCAGCAGCTTACAGTACAGGGGGCAGGAGACCCAGTACTTC
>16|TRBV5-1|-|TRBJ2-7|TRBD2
CASSLKASGIVHEQYF
TGCGCCAGCAGCTTGAAAGCTAGCGGGATTGTCCACGAGCAGTACTTC
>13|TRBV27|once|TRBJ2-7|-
CASSFWPSYEQYF
TGTGCCAGCAGTTTTTGGCCCTCCTACGAGCAGTACTTC
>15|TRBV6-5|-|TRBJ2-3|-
CASSSDSRRTDTQYF
TGTGCCAGCAGTTCGGATAGTAGGAGGACAGATACGCAGTATTTT
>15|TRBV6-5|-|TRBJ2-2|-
CASSQGVANTGELFF
TGTGCCAGCAGTCAGGGTGTAGCGAACACCGGGGAGCTGTTTTTT
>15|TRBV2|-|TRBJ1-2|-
CASSGGRGGLGGYTF
TGTGCCAGCAGTGGGGGGCGCGGGGGCCTCGGAGGCTACACCTTC
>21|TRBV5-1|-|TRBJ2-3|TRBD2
CASSLRGVTSGRAGDTDTQYF
TGCGCCAGCAGCTTGCGGGGAGTCACTAGCGGGAGGGCCGGGGACACAGATACGCAGTATTTT
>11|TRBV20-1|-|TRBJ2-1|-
CSQGRYNEQFF
TGCAGTCAGGGGCGGTACAATGAGCAGTTCTTC
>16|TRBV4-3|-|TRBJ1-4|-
CASSQGRTATNEKLFF
TGCGCCAGCAGCCAGGGCAGGACTGCAACTAATGAAAAACTGTTTTTT
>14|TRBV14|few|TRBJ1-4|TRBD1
CASSHAGGHEKLFF
TGTGCCAGCAGCCATGCAGGGGGCCATGAAAAACTGTTTTTT
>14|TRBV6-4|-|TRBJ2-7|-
CASSDFRSTYEQYF
TGTGCCAGCAGTGACTTTCGGAGTACCTACGAGCAGTACTTC
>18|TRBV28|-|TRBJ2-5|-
CAISFTPGRGRYQETQYF
TGTGCCATTTCCTTCACCCCCGGGCGAGGGAGATACCAAGAGACCCAGTACTTC
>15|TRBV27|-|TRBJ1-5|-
CASSSRQGTHQPQHF
TGTGCCAGCAGTTCCCGCCAGGGGACGCATCAGCCCCAGCATTTT
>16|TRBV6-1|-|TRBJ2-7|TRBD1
CASSEALGQPPYEQYF
TGTGCCAGCAGTGAAGCGCTGGGACAGCCCCCCTACGAGCAGTACTTC
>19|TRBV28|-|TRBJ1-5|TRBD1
CASSSNRRTGGDDNQPQHF
TGTGCCAGCAGTTCTAACCGCAGGACAGGGGGCGACGACAATCAGCCCCAGCATTTT
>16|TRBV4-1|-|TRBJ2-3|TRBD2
CASSQGLAERTDTQYF
TGCGCCAGCAGCCAAGGACTAGCGGAACGCACAGATACGCAGTATTTT
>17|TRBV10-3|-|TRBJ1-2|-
CAIKNPALLVGEYGYTF
TGTGCCATCAAAAATCCGGCACTCCTAGTCGGGGAATATGGCTACACCTTC
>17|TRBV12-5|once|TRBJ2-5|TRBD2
CASGLSTRSGGVETQYF
TGTGCTAGTGGTTTGTCCACCCGGAGCGGGGGAGTAGAGACCCAGTACTTC
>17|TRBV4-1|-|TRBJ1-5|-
CASSQDPLVGPNQPQHF
TGCGCCAGCAGCCAAGATCCATTGGTGGGGCCTAATCAGCCCCAGCATTTT
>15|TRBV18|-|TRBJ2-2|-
CASSPDQRNTGELFF
TGTGCCAGCTCACCAGATCAGCGCAACACCGGGGAGCTGTTTTTT
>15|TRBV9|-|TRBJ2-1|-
CASSTSGSYNDKQFF
TGTGCCAGCAGCACATCCGGGAGTTACAATGATAAGCAGTTCTTC
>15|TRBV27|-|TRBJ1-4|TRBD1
CASSPCGTELEKLFF
TGTGCCAGCAGTCCCTGCGGGACAGAGTTAGAAAAACTGTTTTTT
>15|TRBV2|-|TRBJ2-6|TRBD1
CASRLGTAGANVLTF
TGTGCCAGCAGGCTCGGGACAGCTGGGGCCAACGTCCTGACTTTC
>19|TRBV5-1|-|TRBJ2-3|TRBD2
CASKWLPGLARSSTDTQYF
TGCGCCAGCAAATGGTTACCGGGACTAGCGAGATCTAGCACAGATACGCAGTATTTT
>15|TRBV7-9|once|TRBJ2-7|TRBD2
CASSLNPLERESPRF
TGTGCCAGCAGCTTAAACCCCCTTGAGCGGGAGTCCCCTCGCTTC
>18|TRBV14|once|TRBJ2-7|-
CASSQDRGLAGLPYEQYF
TGTGCCAGCAGCCAAGATAGGGGGTTAGCGGGTCTACCCTACGAGCAGTACTTC
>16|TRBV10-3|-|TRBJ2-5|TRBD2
CAISERRAGGGETQYF
TGTGCCATCAGTGAGCGTAGAGCGGGAGGAGGAGAGACCCAGTACTTC
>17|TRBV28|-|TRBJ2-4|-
CASSLTAWSQAKNIQYF
TGTGCCAGCAGCTTAACCGCCTGGTCCCAGGCCAAAAACATTCAGTACTTC
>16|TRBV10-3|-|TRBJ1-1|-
CAISEQGPATNTEAFF
TGTGCCATCAGTGAACAGGGACCTGCTACGAACACTGAAGCTTTCTTT
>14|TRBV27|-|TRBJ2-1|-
CATSMGSSYNEQFF
TGTGCCACCTCGATGGGGAGCTCCTACAATGAGCAGTTCTTC